These 15 T cell receptor beta chains originate from one sample sequenced in a study of CD8 T cells in ankylosing spondylitis. Study-level findings and limits: Among TCR beta sequences, a motif of under ten highly homologous variants appeared characteristic of ankylosing spondylitis blood.

Which antigens these TCRs recognize remains unknown. TCRdb re-derived calls from the 5' RACE reads in MiXCR, one entry per CDR3 protein. Among just under 550,000 distinct CDR3 sequences, 9.5% to 15% were seen once, and the ten largest hold approximately 6.2%. Sequencing was done on a sample of blood, either unsorted or a sorted T cell fraction (not recorded which). All receptors derive from a male donor with ankylosing spondylitis.

The chain recombines TRBV12-3 or TRBV12-4 with TRBJ2-1; D may be TRBD2 (7 bases). V was shortened by 3 bases and J by 6 bases, with 18 bases between the two germline ends. The CDR3 is 16 residues long. CDR3 nucleotide sequence: TGTGCCAGCAGTTTTTGGGGGGGGCGAGTCGGCAATGAGCAGTTCTTC. Its protein is CASSFWGGRVGNEQFF.

This clonotype was observed a handful of times. V usage is TRBV11-2 and J usage is TRBJ2-4; TRBD2 aligns across 10 bases. Trimming took 4 bases from V and 8 from J; bases not matched to a gene: 5. Germline V gene data show CDR1 as SGHAT and CDR2 as FQNNGV. The CDR3 is made up of 14 amino acids. CDR3: CASSSLAGVDIQYF. Written as DNA, the CDR3 is TGTGCCAGCAGCTCCCTAGCGGGAGTTGACATTCAGTACTTC.

This clonotype was picked up many times. The chain has TRBV6-1 and TRBJ1-5, with D unresolved. Trimming pared 6 bases from V and 7 bases from J, leaving 19 bases between. CDR3 length: 15 amino acids. The germline gives CDR1 MNHNS, CDR2 SASEGT. The CDR3 protein is CASSFLALGVQPQHF. Here the CDR3 DNA reads TGTGCCAGCAGCTTCTTAGCCTTGGGCGTGCAGCCCCAGCATTTT.

The V call is TRBV6-5, the J call TRBJ2-7; 7 positions agree with TRBD2. After removal of 0 bases from V and 2 bases from J, the junction contained 10 bases not matched to a gene. The germline CDR1 and CDR2 sequences are MNHEY and SVGAGI. This CDR3 spans 17 amino acids. The CDR3 is CASSYSVIGLAAYEQYV. The CDR3 DNA follows: TGTGCCAGCAGTTACTCGGTAATTGGCCTAGCGGCCTACGAGCAGTACGTC.

This clonotype was seen a few times. This chain joins TRBV20-1 and TRBJ2-3; 8 nucleotides line up with TRBD2. V shed 5 bases and J 3 bases; nucleotides not matched to a gene: 16. This CDR3 contains 17 residues. Germline V gene sequence: CDR1 DFQATT, CDR2 SNEGSKA (reference sequence). The CDR3 is CSALPPPGRGRTDTQYF. The CDR3 region has the DNA TGCAGTGCTCTGCCCCCCCCGGGACGCGGGAGGACAGATACGCAGTATTTT.

This clonotype has a handful of counts. This rearrangement joins TRBV7-2 to TRBJ2-3; no definite D call. Germline V gene sequence: CDR1 SGHTA, CDR2 FQGNSA. V gave up 5 bases and J gave up 7 bases, with 7 bases separating them. The CDR3 is 11 residues long. The DNA of the CDR3 is TGTGCCAGCAGCCTGCTGAATACGCAGTATTTT. Translated, it gives CASSLLNTQYF.

This clonotype showed up just a few times. J is TRBJ2-1 and V is TRBV3-1; D call uncertain. The CDR3 has 17 residues. CDR1 is LGHDT, CDR2 YNNKEL, per germline (reference sequence). Trimming pared 0 bases from V and 3 bases from J, leaving 15 bases between. CDR3 nucleotide sequence: TGTGCCAGCAGCCAAGAAGAAACGGCGTTGTTCTACAATGAGCAGTTCTTC. It codes for CASSQEETALFYNEQFF.

The sample holds a few counts of this clonotype. V gene TRBV3-1 combines with J gene TRBJ1-1; D perhaps matches TRBD1 (5 bases). This CDR3 has 14 amino acids. Germline assignment: CDR1 LGHDT and CDR2 YNNKEL (reference sequence). Trimming stripped 4 bases from V and 4 bases from J, with 13 bases between. The CDR3 is CASSPSLGTTEAFF. CDR3 bases: TGTGCCAGCAGCCCAAGCCTGGGGACCACTGAAGCTTTCTTT.

The chain employs TRBV12-3 or TRBV12-4 and TRBJ2-5; D tentatively reads TRBD1 or TRBD2 (5 bases each). The germline V and J ends were trimmed by 1 base and 6 bases, with 12 bases remaining between them. This CDR3 contains 14 residues. The CDR3 sequence is CASSLGDGFKTQYF. CDR3 DNA: TGTGCCAGCAGTTTAGGGGACGGCTTCAAGACCCAGTACTTC.

This rearrangement joins TRBV29-1 to TRBJ2-1; TRBD1 agrees at 12 bases. The CDR3 runs to 14 residues. V shed 6 bases, J shed 8 bases, and the junction held 8 bases outside the gene matches. The V gene's germline CDR1 is SQVTM and CDR2 ANQGSEA. CDR3 DNA sequence: TGCAGCGTAGGCGGGACAGGGGGCCCTCATGAGCAGTTCTTC. It yields the protein CSVGGTGGPHEQFF.

This clonotype was seen only a few times. The chain links TRBV2 to TRBJ2-1; a weak D match, TRBD2 (6 bases). CDR1 is SNHLY and CDR2 is FYNNEI in the germline V gene. The CDR3 contains 14 residues. Trimming stripped 3 bases from V and 6 bases from J, with 12 bases between. CDR3 DNA sequence: TGTGCCAGCAGTGACCCGGGACTGGGCAATGAGCAGTTCTTC. It is translated as CASSDPGLGNEQFF.

V and J are TRBV5-1 and TRBJ2-3; D uncertain. The V end lost 0 bases, the J end lost 5 bases, and 10 bases lay between the germline ends. Germline assignment: CDR1 SGHRS and CDR2 YFSETQ. This CDR3 has 14 amino acids. CDR3 in amino acids: CASSLVVFGDTQYF. The CDR3 nucleotides are TGCGCCAGCAGCTTGGTCGTGTTTGGAGATACGCAGTATTTT.

In its sample, this clonotype was seen a few times. The chain links TRBV2 to TRBJ2-1; D perhaps matches TRBD2 (6 bases). From germline, CDR1 is SNHLY and CDR2 FYNNEI. V was shortened by 3 bases and J by 0 bases, with 9 bases between the two germline ends. This CDR3 is built from 15 residues. Written as DNA, the CDR3 is TGTGCCAGCAGTGAGACTAGTAGCTCCTACAATGAGCAGTTCTTC. Its protein product is CASSETSSSYNEQFF.

This clonotype was found a few times. The chain couples TRBV7-8 to TRBJ2-1; 12 bases align to TRBD1. Trimming removed 4 bases from V and 9 bases from J; junction bases left unmatched: 10. The CDR3 consists of 16 residues. CDR1 and CDR2 (germline): SGHVS, FQNEAQ. Written as DNA, the CDR3 is TGTGCCAGCAGCTACTCCGGGACAGGGGGCGCGGGTGAGCAGTTCTTC. Protein sequence: CASSYSGTGGAGEQFF. Combining the CDR3 with reference TRBV7-8 and TRBJ2-1 gives the whole variable domain GAGVSQSPRYKVAKRGQDVALRCDPISGHVSLFWYQQALGQGPEFLTYFQNEAQLDKSGLPSDRFFAERPEGSVSTLKIQRTQQEDSAVYLCASSYSGTGGAGEQFFGPGTRLTVL.

This clonotype was recorded a few times. The chain employs TRBV11-2 and TRBJ1-3, with D perhaps matching TRBD1 (5 bases). This CDR3 is 15 amino acids long. Trimming left V 5 bases short and J 2 bases short, with 13 bases between. Germline lookup yields CDR1 SGHAT and CDR2 FQNNGV. The CDR3 here is CASSQGGSPGNTIYF. The DNA for the CDR3 is TGTGCCAGCAGCCAGGGAGGGTCTCCTGGAAACACCATATATTTT.